The clone carrying this T cell receptor (beta chain) showed up just a few times. V gave up 9 bases and J gave up 8 bases; unmatched junction bases: 8. The CDR3 totals 14 residues. Germline lookup yields CDR1 KGHDR and CDR2 SFDVKD. The data were obtained in a study of blood T cell repertoires in COVID-19. Study summary: Spain, Italy and the United States supplied samples that represented acute and convalescent COVID-19. In each case, the material was cDNA or gDNA derived from T cells, B-cell-depleted T cells, or PBMCs.

Per the authors' pipeline: It was from reference gene primer amplification that nucleated cell counts were estimated. Repertoires were generated with immunoSEQ multiplex PCR, while TCRdb's copy carries only in-frame clones and drops some. Clone size and V and J calls were adopted from that table, with D and trimming inferred from the DNA. The data show about 76,000 clones, with 65% to 85% seen just once and about 18% held by the top ten. V and J are TRBV24-1 and TRBJ1-6, with 8 bases lining up with TRBD1. The sample was peripheral blood. This receptor was identified in a woman aged 55-75 years with acute or convalescent COVID-19. Here the CDR3 DNA reads TGTGCCACCCGGGCAGGGGGCGATCATTCACCCCTCCACTTT. It specifies CATRAGGDHSPLHF.